A single sample gave rise to the 23 T cell receptor beta chains below, sequenced in a study of cytomegalovirus exposure and HLA in healthy donors. The PCR made use of 60 Vbeta and 13 Jbeta primers. Generated by immunoSEQ multiplex PCR, the TCRdb table keeps only in-frame clones and is missing some. In the table there are approximately 140,000 clones, 80% of which are singletons. The material sequenced was PBMCs. These receptors were obtained from a young man in good health and CMV-seronegative.

This rearrangement joins TRBV5-4 to TRBJ1-6; D is perhaps TRBD1 (5 bases). There are 15 residues in the CDR3. Germline assignment: CDR1 SGHNT and CDR2 YYREEE (reference sequence). The ends were cut back, 0 bases at V and 8 bases at J, with 12 bases in the middle. The chain's CDR3 is CASSLDRGIDSPLHF. DNA for the CDR3: TGTGCCAGCAGCTTGGATAGGGGAATAGATTCACCCCTCCACTTT.

The gene calls are TRBV4-1 and TRBJ2-7; weak D call: TRBD2 (5 bases). The germline V gene encodes CDR1 MGHRA and CDR2 YSYEKL. The CDR3 length is 16 residues. Between the trimmed V and J ends, which lost 1 base and 4 bases, there was a span of 17 bases. In DNA form, the CDR3 reads TGCGCCAGCAGCCAAGCCGGGTCGCAAGGACTTTACGAGCAGTACTTC. Protein product: CASSQAGSQGLYEQYF.

J is TRBJ1-2 and V is TRBV28; 8 nucleotides align to TRBD1. The CDR3 has 15 residues. The germline V gene has CDR1 MDHEN and CDR2 SYDVKM. Trimming at V came to 2 bases and at J to 3 bases, leaving 5 bases not matched to a gene. In DNA form, the CDR3 reads TGTGCCAGCAGTTTAGACCAACAGGGGGACTATGGCTACACCTTC. This codes for CASSLDQQGDYGYTF.

This chain links TRBV7-9 with TRBJ1-2, with D perhaps TRBD1 (5 bases). CDR3 length: 15 residues. The germline CDR1 and CDR2 sequences are SEHNR and FQNEAQ (reference sequence). V gave up 8 bases and J gave up 2 bases, with 18 bases separating them. The CDR3 sequence is CASGGGAGKNYGYTF. DNA for the CDR3: TGTGCCAGCGGTGGTGGGGCGGGGAAAAACTATGGCTACACCTTC.

The chain employs TRBV6-1 and TRBJ1-1; 11 bases match TRBD1. The CDR3 extends over 15 amino acids. Germline CDR1 is MNHNS and CDR2 is SASEGT. V dropped 4 bases and J dropped 6; count of bases not matched to a gene: 7. The CDR3 sequence: CASSAGQGAWAEAFF. The CDR3 nucleotides read TGTGCCAGCAGTGCTGGACAGGGGGCTTGGGCTGAAGCTTTCTTT.

The rearrangement joins TRBV28 to TRBJ2-5, with 10 bases matching TRBD1. From germline, CDR1 is MDHEN and CDR2 SYDVKM. This CDR3 comprises 16 residues. V shed 5 bases, J shed 3 bases, and the junction held 9 bases outside the gene matches. CDR3 amino acids: CASSTRTGGLEETQYF. The CDR3 nucleotides are TGTGCCAGCAGTACCAGGACAGGGGGACTTGAAGAGACCCAGTACTTC. The full variable domain, completed using reference TRBV28 and TRBJ2-5, is DVKVTQSSRYLVKRTGEKVFLECVQDMDHENMFWYRQDPGLGLRLIYFSYDVKMKEKGDIPEGYSVSREKKERFSLILESASTNQTSMYLCASSTRTGGLEETQYFGPGTRLLVL.

This clone turned up a few times. The J gene is TRBJ1-2, the V gene TRBV30, with no clear D. The germline gives CDR1 GTSNPN, CDR2 SVGIG (reference sequence). CDR3 length: 11 amino acids. V was trimmed by 2 bases and J by 3 bases, leaving 4 bases between them. This CDR3 reads CAWSRDYGYTF. CDR3 DNA: TGTGCCTGGAGTCGGGACTATGGCTACACCTTC.

The genes are TRBV4-1 and TRBJ2-7, with TRBD2 matching 11 bases. The V segment lost 3 bases and the J segment 0 bases; nucleotides outside the gene matches: 7. Germline CDR1 and CDR2: MGHRA and YSYEKL. This CDR3 region has 17 residues. The CDR3 reads CASSHKLAGDSSYEQYF. DNA for the CDR3: TGCGCCAGCAGCCACAAACTAGCGGGGGATAGCTCCTACGAGCAGTACTTC.

The V gene is TRBV6-5, the J gene TRBJ1-6, with TRBD1 as a possible D gene (5 bases). CDR3 length: 14 amino acids. Trimming pared 1 base from V and 8 bases from J, leaving 9 bases between. Germline-derived CDR1 and CDR2 are MNHEY and SVGAGI. CDR3 protein: CASSYWGRDSPLHF. CDR3 DNA: TGTGCCAGCAGTTACTGGGGCAGGGATTCACCCCTCCACTTT.

The V and J genes are TRBV6-1 and TRBJ1-2; D remains unclear. Trimming took off 5 bases at V and 0 bases at J, with 10 bases between the two ends. Germline CDR1 reads MNHNS; CDR2 reads SASEGT. CDR3 size: 14 residues. The CDR3 sequence is CASSQTEANYGYTF. The DNA for the CDR3 is TGTGCCAGCAGTCAGACTGAAGCTAACTATGGCTACACCTTC.

The CDR3, as DNA: TGCAGCGTTAGGAAAACGACTGACTCCTACGAGCAGTACTTC. Protein: CSVRKTTDSYEQYF. J is TRBJ2-7 and V is TRBV29-1; D is ambiguous. CDR1 is SQVTM, CDR2 ANQGSEA, per germline. V shed 5 bases and J shed 0 bases, with 14 bases lying between them. The CDR3 consists of 14 residues.

The chain links TRBV19 to TRBJ2-7; 10 bases align to TRBD2. This CDR3 region has 16 residues. Germline-derived CDR1 and CDR2 are LNHDA and SQIVND (reference sequence). Trimming cost V 3 bases and J 5 bases; bases outside gene matches: 10. CDR3 bases: TGTGCCAGTAGTATCATAGCGGGAGGATTTAAGGACGAGCAGTACTTC. Its protein is CASSIIAGGFKDEQYF.

The rearrangement links TRBV5-6 to TRBJ2-5, with D unclear. CDR1 is SGHDT and CDR2 is YYEEEE in the germline V gene. Trimming left V 1 base short and J 4 bases short, with 11 bases between. CDR3 length: 14 amino acids. In nucleotides, the CDR3 is TGTGCCAGCAGCTTGTCCGGAGCACGAGAGACCCAGTACTTC. Its translation: CASSLSGARETQYF.

The rearrangement uses TRBV10-3 and TRBJ1-1; 7 positions agree with TRBD1. Per germline, CDR1 ENHRY and CDR2 SYGVKD. The trim removed 6 bases at V and 3 bases at J, leaving 4 bases unmatched. This CDR3 has 13 amino acids. Written as DNA, the CDR3 is TGTGCCATCAGATATGACAGGGACACTGAAGCTTTCTTT. This encodes CAIRYDRDTEAFF.

The chain couples TRBV28 to TRBJ2-1, with D hard to call. Per the germline V gene, CDR1 is MDHEN and CDR2 is SYDVKM. The V end was cut by 5 bases, the J end by 14 bases, with 13 bases between. The CDR3 spans 11 residues. For the CDR3, the DNA is TGTGCCAGCAGTGCCCCCCCAGTCAAGTTCTTC. Residues: CASSAPPVKFF.

The gene calls are TRBV7-8 and TRBJ1-5; TRBD1 aligns across 8 bases. J was trimmed by 11 bases and V by 5 bases; bases with no gene match: 11. CDR1 and CDR2 (germline): SGHVS, FQNEAQ. This CDR3 has 14 amino acids. The CDR3 sequence is CASSLDPGQATQHF. CDR3 DNA sequence: TGTGCCAGCAGCCTAGACCCGGGACAGGCTACCCAGCATTTT.

The chain uses TRBV6-1 and TRBJ2-3; 7 bases agree with TRBD1. The CDR3 runs 15 residues. V trimming: 2 bases; J trimming: 5 bases; junction bases outside the gene matches: 7. CDR1 and CDR2 (germline): MNHNS, SASEGT. Here the CDR3 DNA reads TGTGCCAGCAGTGAATGGGGTGGGACAGAAGATACGCAGTATTTT. Protein sequence: CASSEWGGTEDTQYF.

This chain joins TRBV4-1 and TRBJ2-2, with D possibly being TRBD2 (6 bases). The V end was cut by 5 bases, the J end by 7 bases, with 17 bases between. This CDR3 has 15 residues. Germline V gives CDR1 MGHRA, CDR2 YSYEKL. The CDR3 DNA reads as TGCGCCAGCAGCTTCGGGGACTCCGGGAGCGGGGAGCTGTTTTTT. Encoded protein: CASSFGDSGSGELFF.

This rearrangement joins TRBV5-6 to TRBJ2-2; 11 positions agree with TRBD2. The V and J ends lost 1 base and 5 bases, in that order; junction bases with no gene match: 4. CDR3 size: 16 residues. Germline V CDR1 and CDR2: SGHDT, YYEEEE. DNA for the CDR3: TGTGCCAGCAGCTTGTGGCGACTAGCGGGAACCGGGGAGCTGTTTTTT. Residues: CASSLWRLAGTGELFF.

In this sample, this clone turned up a few times. This chain joins TRBV5-8 and TRBJ2-1, with a weak D call TRBD2 (5 bases). The V and J ends lost 0 bases and 0 bases respectively, with 13 bases between them. There are 17 residues in the CDR3. Germline lookup yields CDR1 SGHTS and CDR2 YDEGEE. As DNA, the CDR3 is TGTGCCAGCAGCTTGGCCTTAGCGTCGGACTCCTACAATGAGCAGTTCTTC. This codes for CASSLALASDSYNEQFF.

This clone was picked up a small number of times. Germline and junction disagree at one end, which may indicate a read error. V gene TRBV7-7 combines with J gene TRBJ2-5; a possible D gene is TRBD2 (5 bases). CDR1 and CDR2 from the germline V gene are SSHAT and FNYEAQ (reference sequence). CDR3 length: 13 residues. DNA for the CDR3: TGTGCTAGCAGCTTCGGGGTTGGGGAGACCCAGTACTTC. Its translation: CASSFGVGETQYF.

The chain employs TRBV28 and TRBJ1-2, with 12 bases lining up with TRBD1. V trimming: 8 bases; J trimming: 5 bases; junction bases outside the gene matches: 3. This CDR3 region has 13 residues. Germline loops: CDR1 MDHEN, CDR2 SYDVKM. This chain's CDR3 is CASRDRGHYGYTF. CDR3 sequence (DNA): TGTGCCAGCCGGGACAGGGGGCATTATGGCTACACCTTC.

The gene calls are TRBV19 and TRBJ1-1; D not resolved. From germline, CDR1 is LNHDA and CDR2 SQIVND (reference sequence). CDR3 length: 14 amino acids. With 1 base removed from V and 6 bases from J, the gap between germline ends came to 12 bases. Here the CDR3 DNA reads TGTGCCAGTAGTATAGGGGCCCGCGGGGCTGAAGCTTTCTTT. Translation gives CASSIGARGAEAFF.